This T cell receptor beta chain was observed in a study of patients and donors after allogeneic stem cell transplantation. TCRdb re-called the RT-PCR reads through MiXCR, storing one row per CDR3 protein. The table lists around 240,000 distinct CDR3 sequences, 13% to 15% of them singletons, with around 10% in the top ten. Germline CDR1 is SGHTA and CDR2 is FQGNSA. The CDR3 sequence is 15 residues long. V lost 2 bases and J 3 bases, leaving 14 bases between the germline ends. This clonotype appeared a few times. The clonotype originates from a human donor who was either an allogeneic HSCT recipient or a stem cell or donor lymphocyte infusion donor (not recorded which). It is not recorded whose cells these are; they may come from a transplant donor. The genes are TRBV7-2 and TRBJ2-7; D is unresolved. Sequenced material: blood, either unsorted or a sorted T cell fraction (not recorded which). CDR3 nucleotide sequence: TGTGCCAGCAGCTTATTAGGAAATTCGGGCTACGAGCAGTACTTC. Translated: CASSLLGNSGYEQYF. Full variable domain (rest looked up from reference TRBV7-2 and TRBJ2-7): GAGVSQSPSNKVTEKGKDVELRCDPISGHTALYWYRQSLGQGLEFLIYFQGNSAPDKSGLPSDRFSAERTGGSVSTLTIQRTQQEDSAVYLCASSLLGNSGYEQYFGPGTRLTVT.